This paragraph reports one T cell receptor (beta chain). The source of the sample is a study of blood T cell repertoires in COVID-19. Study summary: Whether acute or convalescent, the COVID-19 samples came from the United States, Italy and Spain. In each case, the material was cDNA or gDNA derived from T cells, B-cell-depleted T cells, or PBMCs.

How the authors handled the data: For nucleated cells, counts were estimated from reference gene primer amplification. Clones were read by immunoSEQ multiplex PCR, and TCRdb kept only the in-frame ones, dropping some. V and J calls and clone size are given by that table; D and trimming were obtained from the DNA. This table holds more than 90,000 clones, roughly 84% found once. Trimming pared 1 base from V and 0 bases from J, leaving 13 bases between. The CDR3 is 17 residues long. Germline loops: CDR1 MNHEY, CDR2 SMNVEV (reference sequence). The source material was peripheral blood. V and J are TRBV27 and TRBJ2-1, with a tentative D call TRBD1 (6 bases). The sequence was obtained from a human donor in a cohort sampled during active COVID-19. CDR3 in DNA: TGTGCCAGCAGTTTATTTGGGGGCCCGAGCTCCTACAATGAGCAGTTCTTC. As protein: CASSLFGGPSSYNEQFF.